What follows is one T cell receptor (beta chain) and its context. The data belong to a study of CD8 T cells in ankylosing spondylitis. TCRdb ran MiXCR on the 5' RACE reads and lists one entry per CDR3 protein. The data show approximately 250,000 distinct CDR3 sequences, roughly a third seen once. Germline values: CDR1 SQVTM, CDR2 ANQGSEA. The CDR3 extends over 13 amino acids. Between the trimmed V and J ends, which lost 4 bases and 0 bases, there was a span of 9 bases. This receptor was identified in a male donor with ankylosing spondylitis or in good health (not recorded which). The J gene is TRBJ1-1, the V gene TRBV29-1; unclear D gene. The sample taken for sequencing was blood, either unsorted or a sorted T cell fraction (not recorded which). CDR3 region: CSVARLLNTEAFF. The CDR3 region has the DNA TGCAGCGTTGCTCGTTTACTGAACACTGAAGCTTTCTTT.